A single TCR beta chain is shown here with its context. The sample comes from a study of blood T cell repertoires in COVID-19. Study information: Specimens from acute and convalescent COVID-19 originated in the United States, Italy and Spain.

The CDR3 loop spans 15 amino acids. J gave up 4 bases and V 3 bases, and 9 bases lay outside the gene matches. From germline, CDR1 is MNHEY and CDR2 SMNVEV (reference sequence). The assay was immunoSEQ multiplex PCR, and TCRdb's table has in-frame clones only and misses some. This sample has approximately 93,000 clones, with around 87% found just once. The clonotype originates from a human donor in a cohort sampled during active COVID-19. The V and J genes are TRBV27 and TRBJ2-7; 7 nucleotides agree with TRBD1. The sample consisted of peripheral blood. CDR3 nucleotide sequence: TGTGCCAGCAGTTTCAGACAGGGCTACATGTACGAGCAGTACTTC. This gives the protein CASSFRQGYMYEQYF.